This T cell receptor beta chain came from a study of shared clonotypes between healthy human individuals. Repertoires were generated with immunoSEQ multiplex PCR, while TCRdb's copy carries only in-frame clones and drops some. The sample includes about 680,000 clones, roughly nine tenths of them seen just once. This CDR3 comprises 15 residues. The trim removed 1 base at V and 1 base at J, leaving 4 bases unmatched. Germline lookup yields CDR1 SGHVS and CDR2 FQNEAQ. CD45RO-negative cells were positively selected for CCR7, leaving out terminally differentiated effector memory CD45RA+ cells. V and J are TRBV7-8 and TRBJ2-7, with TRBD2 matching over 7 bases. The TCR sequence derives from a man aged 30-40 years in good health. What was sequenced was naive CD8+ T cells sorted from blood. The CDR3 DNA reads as TGTGCCAGCAGCTTAGAACTAGCGCAATCCTACGAGCAGTACTTC. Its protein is CASSLELAQSYEQYF. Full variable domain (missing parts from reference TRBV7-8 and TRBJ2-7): GAGVSQSPRYKVAKRGQDVALRCDPISGHVSLFWYQQALGQGPEFLTYFQNEAQLDKSGLPSDRFFAERPEGSVSTLKIQRTQQEDSAVYLCASSLELAQSYEQYFGPGTRLTVT.